This T cell receptor (beta chain) emerged from a study of CD8 T cells in ankylosing spondylitis. Trimming shortened V by 3 bases and J by 2 bases, and 11 bases separated the two germline ends. The CDR3 totals 14 residues. Germline V lookup: CDR1 SGHDT, CDR2 YYEEEE. MiXCR, applied by TCRdb to the 5' RACE reads, yields one record per CDR3 protein. The sample carries approximately 150,000 distinct CDR3 sequences, around 32% recorded once. V and J are TRBV5-6 and TRBJ2-5, with D tentatively TRBD1 (6 bases). The TCR sequence derives from a male donor with ankylosing spondylitis. Specimen: synovial fluid, either unsorted or a sorted T cell fraction (not recorded which). The CDR3 reads CASSSTGPQETQYF. CDR3 DNA sequence: TGTGCCAGCAGCTCGACAGGCCCTCAAGAGACCCAGTACTTC.